Listed below are T cell receptor beta chains from one sample, sequenced in a study of T cells in lung cancer brain metastases. The method was immunoSEQ multiplex PCR; TCRdb's version includes in-frame clones alone and lacks a portion of them. The table has 1,900 or so clones, roughly 89% seen once. Source material: tumor tissue from a brain metastasis. Source of these receptors: a woman aged 45 to 65 with non-small cell lung cancer that had spread to the brain. Each CDR3 is given with its conserved first and last residue. The D gene is left open where the match is weak. Clone size is stated in some rows and not others, as once, few, many or a class when expanded.

clone_size: once
v_call: TRBV5-5
j_call: TRBJ2-1
d_call: TRBD1
cdr3_nt: TGTGCCAGCAGCTTGGTCGGGACAGGGCTCAATGAGCAGTTCTTC
cdr3_aa: CASSLVGTGLNEQFF

clone_size: NA
v_call: TRBV28
j_call: TRBJ2-2
d_call: NA
cdr3_nt: TGTGCCAGCAGTATCGACAGGTCAAGGACCGGGGAGCTGTTTTTT
cdr3_aa: CASSIDRSRTGELFF

clone_size: NA
v_call: TRBV6-6
j_call: TRBJ2-3
d_call: NA
cdr3_nt: TGTGTCAGCAGTTGGGACAGCACAGATACGCAGTATTTT
cdr3_aa: CVSSWDSTDTQYF

clone_size: NA
v_call: TRBV19
j_call: TRBJ1-5
d_call: TRBD1
cdr3_nt: TGTGCCAGTAGTACCACGGGACAGAATCAGCCCCAGCATTTT
cdr3_aa: CASSTTGQNQPQHF

clone_size: NA
v_call: TRBV18
j_call: TRBJ2-3
d_call: TRBD2
cdr3_nt: TGTGCCAGCTCACCAAGACTAGCCGGGCCCACAGATACGCAGTATTTT
cdr3_aa: CASSPRLAGPTDTQYF

clone_size: NA
v_call: TRBV7-2
j_call: TRBJ1-1
d_call: NA
cdr3_nt: TGTGCCAGCAGCGCCCTAGGAGCTAGGGGGGAAGCTTTCTTT
cdr3_aa: CASSALGARGEAFF

clone_size: NA
v_call: TRBV9
j_call: TRBJ2-7
d_call: NA
cdr3_nt: TGTGCCAGCAGCGGTAAGAAGGGGACCCGCTTGGGCGAGCAGTACTTC
cdr3_aa: CASSGKKGTRLGEQYF

clone_size: NA
v_call: TRBV5-1
j_call: TRBJ1-2
d_call: TRBD1
cdr3_nt: TGTGCCAGTAGCTGGGACAGAAACTATGGCTACACCTTC
cdr3_aa: CASSWDRNYGYTF

clone_size: NA
v_call: TRBV6-6
j_call: TRBJ1-4
d_call: NA
cdr3_nt: TGTGCCAGCAGTTTTCCGGGGGATGAAAAACTGTTTTTT
cdr3_aa: CASSFPGDEKLFF

clone_size: NA
v_call: TRBV28
j_call: TRBJ2-3
d_call: TRBD2
cdr3_nt: TGTGCCAGCACCTTAGGACTAGCGGGGCCAGATACGCAGTATTTT
cdr3_aa: CASTLGLAGPDTQYF

clone_size: few
v_call: TRBV9
j_call: TRBJ2-5
d_call: TRBD2
cdr3_nt: TGTGCCAGCAGCGCCGAGGGGACTATCGAGACCCAGTACTTC
cdr3_aa: CASSAEGTIETQYF

clone_size: once
v_call: TRBV14
j_call: TRBJ1-5
d_call: NA
cdr3_nt: TGTGCCAGCAGGCGCGCCGACCGGGACAGCAATCAGCCCCAGCATTTT
cdr3_aa: CASRRADRDSNQPQHF

clone_size: NA
v_call: TRBV12-2
j_call: TRBJ2-7
d_call: NA
cdr3_nt: TGTGCAAGTCGCTTAGCGGACACAACCTACGAGCAGTACTTC
cdr3_aa: CASRLADTTYEQYF

clone_size: NA
v_call: TRBV28
j_call: TRBJ2-7
d_call: TRBD1
cdr3_nt: TGTGCCAGCAGTTCGACGTCTAGACAGGGTAACTACGAGCAGTACTTC
cdr3_aa: CASSSTSRQGNYEQYF

clone_size: NA
v_call: TRBV6-6
j_call: TRBJ2-7
d_call: NA
cdr3_nt: TGTGCCAGCAGCCCCGTCCGCTACGAGCAGTACTTC
cdr3_aa: CASSPVRYEQYF

clone_size: NA
v_call: TRBV30
j_call: TRBJ2-2
d_call: TRBD1
cdr3_nt: TGTGCCTCCAACAGGGGGTACGACACCGGGGAGCTGTTTTTT
cdr3_aa: CASNRGYDTGELFF

clone_size: once
v_call: TRBV21-1
j_call: TRBJ2-7
d_call: NA
cdr3_nt: TGTGCCAGCAGCAAAGTTTGGGGTTACGAGCAGTACTTC
cdr3_aa: CASSKVWGYEQYF

clone_size: NA
v_call: TRBV18
j_call: TRBJ1-2
d_call: NA
cdr3_nt: TGTGCCAGCTCACCTCCCGCACAGGGCGGCGGCTATACCTTC
cdr3_aa: CASSPPAQGGGYTF

clone_size: NA
v_call: TRBV5-1
j_call: TRBJ2-2
d_call: TRBD2
cdr3_nt: TGCGCCAGCAGCTTGGTTCTAGCGGGAGGGCCCGGGGAGCTGTTTTTT
cdr3_aa: CASSLVLAGGPGELFF

clone_size: NA
v_call: TRBV19
j_call: TRBJ2-1
d_call: NA
cdr3_nt: TGTGCCAGCCGTGGAGATACGTACAATGAGCAGTTCTTC
cdr3_aa: CASRGDTYNEQFF

clone_size: NA
v_call: TRBV7-3
j_call: TRBJ2-3
d_call: NA
cdr3_nt: TGTGCCAGCAGCTTAATGCTAGCAGATATGCAGTATTTT
cdr3_aa: CASSLMLADMQYF

clone_size: NA
v_call: TRBV6-5
j_call: TRBJ2-1
d_call: TRBD2
cdr3_nt: TGTGCCAGCAGTGTAAGCGGGGGGGACTACAATGAGCAGTTCTTC
cdr3_aa: CASSVSGGDYNEQFF

clone_size: NA
v_call: TRBV19
j_call: TRBJ1-5
d_call: TRBD1
cdr3_nt: TGTGCCAGTAGTACAACAGGGGACAATCAGCCCCAGCATTTT
cdr3_aa: CASSTTGDNQPQHF

clone_size: NA
v_call: TRBV6-6
j_call: TRBJ2-7
d_call: NA
cdr3_nt: TGTGCCAGCACTAGGGGGACCCCTTCCTACGAGCAGTACTTC
cdr3_aa: CASTRGTPSYEQYF

clone_size: NA
v_call: TRBV6-1
j_call: TRBJ1-2
d_call: NA
cdr3_nt: TGTGCCAGCTGGCGCACGGCGGTCTATGGCTACACCTTC
cdr3_aa: CASWRTAVYGYTF

clone_size: NA
v_call: TRBV11-2
j_call: TRBJ2-3
d_call: NA
cdr3_nt: TGTGCCAGCAGTTCAGATTACACAGATACGCAGTATTTT
cdr3_aa: CASSSDYTDTQYF

clone_size: NA
v_call: TRBV7-9
j_call: TRBJ1-4
d_call: NA
cdr3_nt: TGTGCCAGCAGCTATGCACAGGCAACTAATGAAAAACTGTTTTTT
cdr3_aa: CASSYAQATNEKLFF

clone_size: NA
v_call: TRBV5-1
j_call: TRBJ2-3
d_call: NA
cdr3_nt: TGCGCCAGCAGCTTCAGAGTCACAGATACGCAGTATTTT
cdr3_aa: CASSFRVTDTQYF

clone_size: NA
v_call: TRBV28
j_call: TRBJ1-2
d_call: NA
cdr3_nt: TGTGCCAGCACGTGGATAGGGTATGGCTACACCTTC
cdr3_aa: CASTWIGYGYTF

clone_size: once
v_call: TRBV28
j_call: TRBJ2-2
d_call: TRBD2
cdr3_nt: TGTGCCAGCTGGAGGACTAGCGGGGGGAACACCGGGGAGCTGTTTTTT
cdr3_aa: CASWRTSGGNTGELFF

clone_size: NA
v_call: TRBV10-2
j_call: TRBJ2-5
d_call: TRBD1
cdr3_nt: TGCGCCAGCGGTGACAGGGGCGGACAAGAGACCCAGTACTTC
cdr3_aa: CASGDRGGQETQYF

clone_size: NA
v_call: TRBV28
j_call: TRBJ1-4
d_call: NA
cdr3_nt: TGTGCCAGCATGGAAGGGAGGGAAGGCGAAAAACTGTTTTTT
cdr3_aa: CASMEGREGEKLFF

clone_size: NA
v_call: TRBV28
j_call: TRBJ1-1
d_call: NA
cdr3_nt: TGTGCCAGCAGTTTATTGGCAAAAGAAGCTTTCTTT
cdr3_aa: CASSLLAKEAFF

clone_size: NA
v_call: TRBV28
j_call: TRBJ2-7
d_call: NA
cdr3_nt: TGTGCCTCAACTGGGGGCTGGGAAGAGCAGTACTTC
cdr3_aa: CASTGGWEEQYF

clone_size: NA
v_call: TRBV28
j_call: TRBJ1-1
d_call: NA
cdr3_nt: TGTGCCAGCAGCCCCGGTCGGTCCACTGAAGCTTTCTTT
cdr3_aa: CASSPGRSTEAFF

clone_size: NA
v_call: TRBV5-4
j_call: TRBJ1-2
d_call: NA
cdr3_nt: TGTGCCAGCTCCGAAATCGGAGGCTACACCTTC
cdr3_aa: CASSEIGGYTF

clone_size: NA
v_call: TRBV7-9
j_call: TRBJ1-2
d_call: TRBD1
cdr3_nt: TGTGCCAGCAGCTTAGGTCTTCAGGGGGCCAACTATGGCTACACCTTC
cdr3_aa: CASSLGLQGANYGYTF

clone_size: NA
v_call: TRBV11-2
j_call: TRBJ2-1
d_call: NA
cdr3_nt: TGTGCCAGCAGCTTTAACGGGAAGGGCAATGAGCAGTTCTTC
cdr3_aa: CASSFNGKGNEQFF

clone_size: NA
v_call: TRBV2
j_call: TRBJ2-4
d_call: TRBD2
cdr3_nt: TGTGCCAGCAGTGAAAGGCTAGCGGGGGACCTAGCCAAAAACATTCAGTACTTC
cdr3_aa: CASSERLAGDLAKNIQYF

clone_size: NA
v_call: TRBV5-1
j_call: TRBJ2-7
d_call: TRBD1
cdr3_nt: TGCGCCAGCAGCACCTCGGGACAGGGATACGAGCAGTACTTC
cdr3_aa: CASSTSGQGYEQYF

clone_size: NA
v_call: TRBV11-3
j_call: TRBJ2-1
d_call: TRBD2
cdr3_nt: TGTGCCAGCAGCTTAGGAACTAGCGGCTACAATGAGCAGTTCTTC
cdr3_aa: CASSLGTSGYNEQFF